The 26 T cell receptor beta chains below were found in one sample sequenced in a study of blood T cell repertoires in COVID-19. Assay used: immunoSEQ multiplex PCR; TCRdb lists only in-frame clones, some missing. The sample records 330,000 or so clones, approximately 90% being singletons. Specimen: peripheral blood. These receptors were collected from a man aged 25-45 years with COVID-19, enrolled during active disease.

CDR3 loop: CASSLIRLGPYEQYF. The DNA of the CDR3 is TGTGCCAGCAGCTTAATCCGGCTTGGGCCCTACGAGCAGTACTTC. The chain recombines TRBV7-2 with TRBJ2-7; no firm D call. V was trimmed by 2 bases and J by 2 bases, leaving 13 bases between them. CDR1 SGHTA and CDR2 FQGNSA come from the germline V gene. This CDR3 contains 15 residues.

V usage is TRBV5-6 and J usage is TRBJ2-2, with TRBD2 matching 11 bases. CDR3 length: 15 residues. V trimming: 4 bases; J trimming: 7 bases; junction bases outside the gene matches: 6. The V gene's germline CDR1 is SGHDT and CDR2 YYEEEE. CDR3 residues: CASSPLAGGHGELFF. As DNA, the CDR3 is TGTGCCAGCAGCCCTCTAGCGGGGGGTCACGGGGAGCTGTTTTTT.

J is TRBJ2-1 and V is TRBV2; 14 bases are a match to TRBD2. CDR3 length equals 15 residues. The V and J ends lost 7 bases and 7 bases, in that order; junction bases with no gene match: 6. Germline CDR1 is SNHLY and CDR2 is FYNNEI. The CDR3 region is CASIKGLAGVNEQFF. In DNA form, the CDR3 reads TGTGCCAGCATTAAGGGACTAGCGGGAGTGAATGAGCAGTTCTTC.

The chain uses TRBV7-2 and TRBJ2-5; 7 bases map to TRBD2. The trim removed 1 base at V and 4 bases at J, leaving 6 bases unmatched. Germline loops: CDR1 SGHTA, CDR2 FQGNSA. The CDR3 runs 15 residues. CDR3 sequence reads: CASSLVGGPGETQYF. Here the CDR3 DNA reads TGTGCCAGCAGCTTAGTGGGAGGGCCTGGAGAGACCCAGTACTTC.

The gene calls are TRBV24-1 and TRBJ2-1; 10 bases are a match to TRBD2. After removal of 7 bases from V and 3 bases from J, the junction contained 14 bases not matched to a gene. CDR1 is KGHDR, CDR2 SFDVKD, per germline. CDR3 size: 18 residues. The CDR3 DNA is TGTGCCACCAGAAGAGGGGCTAGCGGGGGAGCCCTCTACAATGAGCAGTTCTTC. Translation: CATRRGASGGALYNEQFF.

The CDR3 protein is CASTGGLLGGELFF. For the CDR3, the DNA is TGTGCCAGTACAGGGGGTCTGCTCGGCGGGGAGCTGTTTTTT. The chain is built from TRBV19 and TRBJ2-2; 7 bases map to TRBD1. CDR1 is LNHDA, CDR2 SQIVND, per germline (reference sequence). The CDR3 runs to 14 residues. J gave up 7 bases and V 7 bases, and 9 bases lay outside the gene matches.

CDR3: CASSVEAWRGGDEQFF. CDR3 bases: TGTGCCAGCAGCGTAGAAGCCTGGCGGGGGGGTGATGAGCAGTTCTTC. The chain joins TRBV9 to TRBJ2-1, with 9 nucleotides matching TRBD2. With 0 bases clipped from V and 8 bases from J, the junction kept 9 bases outside the gene matches. The CDR3 is 16 amino acids. Germline-derived CDR1 and CDR2 are SGDLS and YYNGEE.

The chain combines TRBV2 with TRBJ2-5; 10 bases agree with TRBD2. Germline V gives CDR1 SNHLY, CDR2 FYNNEI. V was pared by 8 bases and J by 2 bases, with 14 bases of the junction left unmatched. The CDR3 length is 17 residues. In DNA form, the CDR3 reads TGTGCCAGCCCTTTCGCCGTCCGGACTAGCGGACAAGAGACCCAGTACTTC. Its protein product is CASPFAVRTSGQETQYF.

This chain links TRBV6-2 or TRBV6-3 with TRBJ2-7, with 7 bases fitting TRBD1. Germline V gives CDR1 MNHEY, CDR2 SVGEGT. V shed 4 bases, J shed 3 bases, and the junction held 9 bases outside the gene matches. This CDR3 is 15 amino acids long. In nucleotides, the CDR3 is TGTGCCAGCAGTTCCACCAGACAGGGTGTCTACGAGCAGTACTTC. Encoded protein: CASSSTRQGVYEQYF.

The gene calls are TRBV20-1 and TRBJ2-7; no reliable D call. The CDR3 is 14 amino acids. V was cut by 3 bases and J by 4 bases, with 16 bases left in between. Germline CDR1 DFQATT, CDR2 SNEGSKA (reference sequence). This CDR3 reads CSASLGDSAYEQYF. In DNA, the CDR3 is TGCAGTGCTAGTTTAGGAGACTCCGCTTACGAGCAGTACTTC.

The chain employs TRBV4-2 and TRBJ1-3; D not resolved. V dropped 5 bases and J dropped 3 bases, with 8 bases sitting between them. Germline CDR1 is LGHNA and CDR2 is YNFKEQ. CDR3 length: 13 amino acids. CDR3 DNA: TGTGCCAGCAGCACTGATCGTGGAAACACCATATATTTT. This encodes CASSTDRGNTIYF.

The chain links TRBV27 to TRBJ2-7; 7 bases align to TRBD1. The CDR3 totals 16 residues. CDR1 is MNHEY and CDR2 is SMNVEV in the germline V gene (reference sequence). The J segment lost 2 bases and the V segment lost 0 bases, leaving 7 bases of the junction unmatched. In nucleotides, the CDR3 is TGTGCCAGCAGTTTATCGTCCCGGGACAGTCCCTACGAGCAGTACTTC. This encodes CASSLSSRDSPYEQYF.

This chain uses TRBV2 with TRBJ1-4; D gene unclear. The CDR3 has 15 residues. From germline, CDR1 is SNHLY and CDR2 FYNNEI. V was trimmed by 7 bases and J by 7 bases, leaving 19 bases between them. CDR3: CASTEIAGVGEKLFF. DNA for the CDR3: TGTGCCAGCACGGAAATAGCGGGAGTGGGTGAAAAACTGTTTTTT. Drawing the rest from reference TRBV2 and TRBJ1-4, the complete variable domain is EPEVTQTPSHQVTQMGQEVILRCVPISNHLYFYWYRQILGQKVEFLVSFYNNEISEKSEIFDDQFSVERPDGSNFTLKIRSTKLEDSAMYFCASTEIAGVGEKLFFGSGTQLSVL.

This clone occurred once. The chain is built from TRBV14 and TRBJ2-1; 8 bases fit TRBD1. CDR3 length equals 14 residues. V shed 3 bases and J 2 bases; nucleotides not matched to a gene: 0. Germline CDR1 and CDR2: SGHDN and FVKESK. The CDR3 region has the DNA TGTGCCAGCAGCCACAGGGGGCCCTACAATGAGCAGTTCTTC. Amino acid sequence: CASSHRGPYNEQFF. The full variable domain, with the rest looked up from reference TRBV14 and TRBJ2-1, is EAGVTQFPSHSVIEKGQTVTLRCDPISGHDNLYWYRRVMGKEIKFLLHFVKESKQDESGMPNNRFLAERTGGTYSTLKVQPAELEDSGVYFCASSHRGPYNEQFFGPGTRLTVL.

This chain links TRBV6-6 with TRBJ2-7; 8 positions agree with TRBD1. The CDR3 consists of 16 residues. CDR1 and CDR2 from the germline V gene are MNHNY and SVGAGI (reference sequence). Losses at the gene ends were 5 bases for V and 0 bases for J; bases not matched to a gene: 9. CDR3 in amino acids: CASSRITGGSSYEQYF. CDR3 DNA: TGTGCCAGCAGTCGAATCACAGGGGGGAGCTCCTACGAGCAGTACTTC.

This chain uses TRBV4-1 with TRBJ2-7; 9 bases are shared with TRBD2. Germline V lookup: CDR1 MGHRA, CDR2 YSYEKL. V lost 5 bases, J lost 0 bases, and 5 bases stayed unmatched. This CDR3 is 15 amino acids long. The CDR3 loop reads CASSFRLADSYEQYF. CDR3 nucleotide sequence: TGCGCCAGCAGCTTTCGACTAGCGGACTCCTACGAGCAGTACTTC.

The chain recombines TRBV7-9 with TRBJ1-2; the match to TRBD1 covers 12 bases. The V and J ends lost 3 bases and 8 bases, in that order; junction bases with no gene match: 13. CDR1 and CDR2 from the germline V gene are SEHNR and FQNEAQ (reference sequence). This CDR3 is 17 amino acids long. As DNA, the CDR3 is TGTGCCAGCAGCTTGGAAATAGCCGGGACAGGGGGCCGGGGCTACACCTTC. Translation gives CASSLEIAGTGGRGYTF.

V usage is TRBV7-9 and J usage is TRBJ1-4; D call uncertain. CDR3 size: 16 residues. CDR1 is SEHNR, CDR2 FQNEAQ, per germline (reference sequence). The V gene lost 3 bases and the J gene lost 7 bases, with 18 bases spanning the gap. The CDR3 DNA reads TGTGCCAGCAGCTTTGGAGGGCCCCGGGGTGCTGAAAAACTGTTTTTT. This translates into CASSFGGPRGAEKLFF.

This clone occurred once. CDR3 in DNA: TGTGCCAGCAGCCCATGGGCGCTAGCGCGAGAGACCCAGTACTTC. It translates to CASSPWALARETQYF. The chain is built from TRBV7-2 and TRBJ2-5; perhaps TRBD2 as D (6 bases). The CDR3 consists of 15 residues. Germline V gene lookup returns CDR1 SGHTA and CDR2 FQGNSA. The V and J ends lost 5 bases and 4 bases respectively, with 17 bases between them.

The chain links TRBV27 to TRBJ1-4, with D uncertain. CDR1 is MNHEY, CDR2 SMNVEV, per germline (reference sequence). The V and J ends lost 3 bases and 10 bases respectively, with 27 bases between them. The CDR3 totals 18 residues. The CDR3: CASSFSSGLGSFKGKLFF. CDR3 DNA: TGTGCCAGCAGTTTTTCTTCGGGTCTAGGTTCTTTTAAAGGAAAACTGTTTTTT.

The CDR3 region is CASGLVRGGAFF. The CDR3 bases are TGTGCTAGTGGTTTGGTGAGGGGAGGAGCTTTCTTT. The gene calls are TRBV12-5 and TRBJ1-1; the D gene is possibly TRBD1 (5 bases). CDR1 LGHNT and CDR2 FRNRAP come from the germline V gene. Trimming left V 0 bases short and J 10 bases short, with 9 bases between. The CDR3 has 12 amino acids.

J is TRBJ2-4 and V is TRBV19; D possibly corresponds to TRBD1 (5 bases). V was trimmed by 4 bases and J by 7 bases, leaving 14 bases between them. Germline assignment: CDR1 LNHDA and CDR2 SQIVND (reference sequence). The CDR3 length is 14 residues. The CDR3 protein is CASSTERGRNIQYF. As DNA, the CDR3 is TGTGCCAGTAGTACAGAAAGGGGAAGGAACATTCAGTACTTC.

The genes are TRBV7-2 and TRBJ2-5, with 12 bases lining up with TRBD2. Germline CDR1 SGHTA, CDR2 FQGNSA. This CDR3 is built from 16 residues. After removal of 4 bases from V and 2 bases from J, the junction contained 5 bases not matched to a gene. The CDR3 spells CASSSSSGRDQETQYF. For the CDR3, the DNA is TGTGCCAGCAGCTCGTCTAGCGGGAGGGATCAAGAGACCCAGTACTTC.

This clone was observed a few times. V gene TRBV7-2 combines with J gene TRBJ1-2; 8 bases fit TRBD1. The CDR3 is 16 residues long. Germline lookup yields CDR1 SGHTA and CDR2 FQGNSA. V trimming: 3 bases; J trimming: 0 bases; junction bases outside the gene matches: 6. The CDR3, as DNA: TGTGCCAGCAGCTTCCAGACAGGGGCCGCTAACTATGGCTACACCTTC. Protein sequence: CASSFQTGAANYGYTF.

The V gene is TRBV5-5, the J gene TRBJ1-3; possibly TRBD1 for D (5 bases). The CDR3 sequence is 16 residues long. Trimming pared 4 bases from V and 0 bases from J, leaving 14 bases between. Germline lookup yields CDR1 SGHKS and CDR2 YYEKEE (reference sequence). The CDR3 protein is CASSRLVGGSGNTIYF. CDR3 DNA: TGTGCCAGCAGCCGGCTCGTCGGGGGCTCTGGAAACACCATATATTTT.

The chain recombines TRBV11-2 with TRBJ2-7; 12 nucleotides match TRBD2. The CDR3 has 14 residues. With V trimmed by 8 bases and J by 1 base, 3 bases remained unmatched. CDR1 SGHAT and CDR2 FQNNGV come from the germline V gene. This chain's CDR3 is CASRLAGVSYEQYF. The CDR3 DNA follows: TGTGCCAGCCGACTAGCGGGGGTATCCTACGAGCAGTACTTC.